This TCR beta chain was recorded in a study of cytomegalovirus exposure and HLA in healthy donors. Findings and limits, study-wide: Clusters of TCRs from the first cohort tended to co-occur in the 120 or so validation repertoires (as a later analysis found).

In regard to this clone: Its cognate antigen is unknown.

Germline trimming cut 5 bases from V and 4 bases from J; bases unmatched to any gene: 6. This CDR3 comprises 14 residues. CDR1 is SGHVS and CDR2 is FNYEAQ in the germline V gene. Assay used: immunoSEQ multiplex PCR; TCRdb lists only in-frame clones, some missing. This sample has some 250,000 clones, with roughly 86% found just once. The chain uses TRBV7-6 and TRBJ2-7; 9 bases fit TRBD2. The TCR comes from a woman aged 25 to 39 in good health and CMV-seropositive. Sequencing input: PBMCs. The DNA of the CDR3 is TGTGCCAGCAGCCGTAGCGGGAGAATATACGAGCAGTACTTC. Residues: CASSRSGRIYEQYF.